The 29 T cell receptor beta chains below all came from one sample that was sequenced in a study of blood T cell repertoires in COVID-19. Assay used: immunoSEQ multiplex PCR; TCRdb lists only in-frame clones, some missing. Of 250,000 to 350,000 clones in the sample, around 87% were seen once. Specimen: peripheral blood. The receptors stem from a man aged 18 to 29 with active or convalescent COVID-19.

CDR3 in amino acids: CASSQLAGELYEQYF. The CDR3 bases are TGTGCCAGCAGCCAACTAGCGGGAGAACTGTACGAGCAGTACTTC. This chain connects TRBV7-8 to TRBJ2-7; 11 bases fit TRBD2. Germline lookup yields CDR1 SGHVS and CDR2 FQNEAQ. V shed 5 bases, J shed 4 bases, and the junction held 7 bases outside the gene matches. CDR3 length: 15 amino acids. Together with reference TRBV7-8 and TRBJ2-7, the CDR3 gives the full variable domain: GAGVSQSPRYKVAKRGQDVALRCDPISGHVSLFWYQQALGQGPEFLTYFQNEAQLDKSGLPSDRFFAERPEGSVSTLKIQRTQQEDSAVYLCASSQLAGELYEQYFGPGTRLTVT.

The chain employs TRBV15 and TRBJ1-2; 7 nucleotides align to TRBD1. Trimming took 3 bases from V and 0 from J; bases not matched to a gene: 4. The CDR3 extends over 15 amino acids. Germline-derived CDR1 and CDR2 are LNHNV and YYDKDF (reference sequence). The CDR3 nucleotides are TGTGCCACCAGCAGTGACAGGGATTCTAACTATGGCTACACCTTC. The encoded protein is CATSSDRDSNYGYTF.

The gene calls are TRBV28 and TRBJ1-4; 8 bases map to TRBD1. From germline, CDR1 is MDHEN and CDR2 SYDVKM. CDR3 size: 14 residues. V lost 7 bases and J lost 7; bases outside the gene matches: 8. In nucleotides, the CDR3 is TGTGCCAGCAAACTAGACAGGGGTCTTGAAAAACTGTTTTTT. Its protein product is CASKLDRGLEKLFF. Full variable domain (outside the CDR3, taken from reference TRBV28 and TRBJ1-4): DVKVTQSSRYLVKRTGEKVFLECVQDMDHENMFWYRQDPGLGLRLIYFSYDVKMKEKGDIPEGYSVSREKKERFSLILESASTNQTSMYLCASKLDRGLEKLFFGSGTQLSVL.

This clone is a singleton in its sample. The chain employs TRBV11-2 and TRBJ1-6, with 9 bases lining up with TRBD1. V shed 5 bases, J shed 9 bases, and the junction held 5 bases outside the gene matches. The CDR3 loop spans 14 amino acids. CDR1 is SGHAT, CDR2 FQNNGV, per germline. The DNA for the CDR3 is TGTGCCAGCAGCGAACAGGGGGCGGCTTCACCCCTCCACTTT. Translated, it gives CASSEQGAASPLHF.

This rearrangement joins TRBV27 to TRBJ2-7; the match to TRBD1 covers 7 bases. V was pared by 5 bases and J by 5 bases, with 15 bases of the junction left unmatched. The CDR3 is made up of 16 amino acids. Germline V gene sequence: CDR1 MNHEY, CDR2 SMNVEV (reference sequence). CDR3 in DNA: TGTGCCAGCAGTCACGAAGCGACAGGGCTGGCACACGAGCAGTACTTC. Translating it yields CASSHEATGLAHEQYF.

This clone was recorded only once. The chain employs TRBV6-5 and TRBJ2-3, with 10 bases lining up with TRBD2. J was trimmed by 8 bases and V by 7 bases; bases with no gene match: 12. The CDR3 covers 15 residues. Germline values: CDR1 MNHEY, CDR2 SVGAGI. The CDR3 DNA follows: TGTGCCAGCACCTACGGATCTAGCGGGAGCGGTACGCAGTATTTT. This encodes CASTYGSSGSGTQYF.

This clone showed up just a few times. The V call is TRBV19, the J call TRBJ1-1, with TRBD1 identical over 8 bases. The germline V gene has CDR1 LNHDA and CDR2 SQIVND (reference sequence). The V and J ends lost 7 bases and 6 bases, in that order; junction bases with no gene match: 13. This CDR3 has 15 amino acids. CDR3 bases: TGTGCCAGTACCGATGAGAAGACAGGGGCCGCTGAAGCTTTCTTT. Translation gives CASTDEKTGAAEAFF. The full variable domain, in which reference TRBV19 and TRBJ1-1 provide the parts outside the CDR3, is DGGITQSPKYLFRKEGQNVTLSCEQNLNHDAMYWYRQDPGQGLRLIYYSQIVNDFQKGDIAEGYSVSREKKESFPLTVTSAQKNPTAFYLCASTDEKTGAAEAFFGQGTRLTVV.

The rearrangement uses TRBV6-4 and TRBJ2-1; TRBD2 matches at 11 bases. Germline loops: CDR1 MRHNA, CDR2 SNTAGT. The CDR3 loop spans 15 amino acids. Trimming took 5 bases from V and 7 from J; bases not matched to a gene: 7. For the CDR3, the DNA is TGTGCCAGCAGTTCACTAGCGGGAGTTATTAATGAGCAGTTCTTC. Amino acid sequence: CASSSLAGVINEQFF.

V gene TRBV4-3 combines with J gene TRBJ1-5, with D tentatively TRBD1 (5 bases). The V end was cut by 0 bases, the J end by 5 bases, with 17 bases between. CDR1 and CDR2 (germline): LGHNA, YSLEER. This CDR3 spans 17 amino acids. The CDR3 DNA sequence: TGCGCCAGCAGCCAAGATCTAACGGCAGGGATATATCAGCCCCAGCATTTT. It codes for CASSQDLTAGIYQPQHF.

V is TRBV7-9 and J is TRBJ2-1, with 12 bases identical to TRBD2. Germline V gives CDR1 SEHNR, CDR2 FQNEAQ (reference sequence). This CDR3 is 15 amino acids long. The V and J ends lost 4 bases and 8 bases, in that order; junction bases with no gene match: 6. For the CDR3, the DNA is TGTGCCAGCAGCTGGACTAGCGGGACACTGGATGAGCAGTTCTTC. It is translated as CASSWTSGTLDEQFF.

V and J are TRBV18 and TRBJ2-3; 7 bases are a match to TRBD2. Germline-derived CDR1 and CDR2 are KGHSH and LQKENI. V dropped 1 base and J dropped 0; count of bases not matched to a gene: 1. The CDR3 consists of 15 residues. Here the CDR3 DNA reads TGTGCCAGCTCACCACGGGGGGGGAGCACAGATACGCAGTATTTT. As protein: CASSPRGGSTDTQYF.

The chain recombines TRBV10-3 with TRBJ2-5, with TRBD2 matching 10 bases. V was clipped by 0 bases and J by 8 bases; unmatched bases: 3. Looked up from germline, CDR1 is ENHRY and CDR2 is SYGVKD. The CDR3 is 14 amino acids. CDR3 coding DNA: TGTGCCATCAGTGAGTCTAGCGGGGGGATCACCCAGTACTTC. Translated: CAISESSGGITQYF.

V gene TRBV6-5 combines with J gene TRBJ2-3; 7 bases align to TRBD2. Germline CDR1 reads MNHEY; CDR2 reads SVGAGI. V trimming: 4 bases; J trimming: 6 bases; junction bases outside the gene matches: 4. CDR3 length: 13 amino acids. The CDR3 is CASSWEGSDTQYF. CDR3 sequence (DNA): TGTGCCAGCAGTTGGGAGGGGAGCGATACGCAGTATTTT.

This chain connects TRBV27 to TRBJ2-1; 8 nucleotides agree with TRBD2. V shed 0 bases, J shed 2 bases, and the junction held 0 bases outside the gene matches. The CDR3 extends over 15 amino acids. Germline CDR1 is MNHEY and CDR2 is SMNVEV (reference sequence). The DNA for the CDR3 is TGTGCCAGCAGTTTATCTAGCGGGACCTACAATGAGCAGTTCTTC. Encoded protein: CASSLSSGTYNEQFF.

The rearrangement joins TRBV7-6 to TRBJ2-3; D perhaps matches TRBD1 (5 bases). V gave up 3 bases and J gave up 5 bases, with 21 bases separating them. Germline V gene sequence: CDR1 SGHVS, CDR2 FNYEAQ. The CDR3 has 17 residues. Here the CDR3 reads CASSFFGAGRPVDTQYF. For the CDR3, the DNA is TGTGCCAGCAGCTTTTTTGGGGCAGGCAGGCCAGTAGATACGCAGTATTTT.

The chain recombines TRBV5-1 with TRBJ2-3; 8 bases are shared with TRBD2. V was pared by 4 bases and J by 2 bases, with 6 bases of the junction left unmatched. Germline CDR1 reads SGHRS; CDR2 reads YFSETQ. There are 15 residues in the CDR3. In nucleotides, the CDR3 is TGCGCCAGCAGCCATAGCGGGGACTCCACAGATACGCAGTATTTT. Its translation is CASSHSGDSTDTQYF.

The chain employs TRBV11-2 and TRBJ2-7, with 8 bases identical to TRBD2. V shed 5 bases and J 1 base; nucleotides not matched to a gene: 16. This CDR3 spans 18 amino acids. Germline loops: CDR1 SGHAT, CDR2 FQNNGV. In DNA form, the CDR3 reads TGTGCCAGCAGCCTAGTTACCCTAGCTGCGGGGGGATCCTACGAGCAGTACTTC. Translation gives CASSLVTLAAGGSYEQYF. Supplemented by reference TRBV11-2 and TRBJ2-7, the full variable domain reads EAGVAQSPRYKIIEKRQSVAFWCNPISGHATLYWYQQILGQGPKLLIQFQNNGVVDDSQLPKDRFSAERLKGVDSTLKIQPAKLEDSAVYLCASSLVTLAAGGSYEQYFGPGTRLTVT.

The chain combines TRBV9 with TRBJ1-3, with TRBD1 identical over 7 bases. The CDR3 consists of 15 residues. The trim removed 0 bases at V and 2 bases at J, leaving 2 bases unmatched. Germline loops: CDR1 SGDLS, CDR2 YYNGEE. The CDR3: CASSVATGTGNTIYF. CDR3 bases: TGTGCCAGCAGCGTAGCGACAGGGACTGGAAACACCATATATTTT.

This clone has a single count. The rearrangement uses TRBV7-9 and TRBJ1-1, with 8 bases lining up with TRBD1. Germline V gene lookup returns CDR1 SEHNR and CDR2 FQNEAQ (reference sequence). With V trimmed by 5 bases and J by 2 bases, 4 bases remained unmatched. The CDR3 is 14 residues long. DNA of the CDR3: TGTGCCAGCAGCCTACAGGGGGGTAACACTGAAGCTTTCTTT. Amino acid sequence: CASSLQGGNTEAFF.

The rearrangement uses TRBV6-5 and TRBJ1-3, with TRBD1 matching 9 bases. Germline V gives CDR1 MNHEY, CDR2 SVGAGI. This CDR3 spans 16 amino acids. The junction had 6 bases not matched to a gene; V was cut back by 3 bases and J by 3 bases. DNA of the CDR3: TGTGCCAGCAGTTATTCTACAGGGGGCGGTGGAAACACCATATATTTT. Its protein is CASSYSTGGGGNTIYF.

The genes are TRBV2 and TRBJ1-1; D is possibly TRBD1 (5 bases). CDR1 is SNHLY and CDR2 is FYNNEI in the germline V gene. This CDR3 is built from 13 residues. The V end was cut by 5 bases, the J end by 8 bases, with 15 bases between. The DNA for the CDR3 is TGTGCCAGCAGTAGAACAAGGGACTTCGAAGCTTTCTTT. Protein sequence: CASSRTRDFEAFF.

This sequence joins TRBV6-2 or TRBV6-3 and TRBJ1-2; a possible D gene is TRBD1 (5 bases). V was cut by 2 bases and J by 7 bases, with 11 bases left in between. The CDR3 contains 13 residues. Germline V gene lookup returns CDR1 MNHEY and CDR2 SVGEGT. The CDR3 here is CASSYATAIGYTF. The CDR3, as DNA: TGTGCCAGCAGTTACGCGACAGCTATTGGCTACACCTTC.

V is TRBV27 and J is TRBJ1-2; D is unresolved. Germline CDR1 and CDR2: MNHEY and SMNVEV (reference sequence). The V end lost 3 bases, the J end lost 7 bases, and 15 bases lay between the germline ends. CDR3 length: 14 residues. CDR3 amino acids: CASSFRHLSSGYTF. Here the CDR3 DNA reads TGTGCCAGCAGTTTTCGTCACCTCTCTAGTGGCTACACCTTC.

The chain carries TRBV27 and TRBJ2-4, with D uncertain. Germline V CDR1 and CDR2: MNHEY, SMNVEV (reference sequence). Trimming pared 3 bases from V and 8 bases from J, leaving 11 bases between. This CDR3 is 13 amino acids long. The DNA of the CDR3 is TGTGCCAGCAGTTTCCGACTGTCGGACATTCAGTACTTC. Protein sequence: CASSFRLSDIQYF.

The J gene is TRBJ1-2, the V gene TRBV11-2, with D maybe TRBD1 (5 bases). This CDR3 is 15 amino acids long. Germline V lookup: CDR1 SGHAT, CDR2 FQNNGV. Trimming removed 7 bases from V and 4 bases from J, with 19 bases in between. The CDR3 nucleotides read TGTGCCAGCAATCGCGGGGACGCTGGGTCCTATGGCTACACCTTC. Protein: CASNRGDAGSYGYTF.

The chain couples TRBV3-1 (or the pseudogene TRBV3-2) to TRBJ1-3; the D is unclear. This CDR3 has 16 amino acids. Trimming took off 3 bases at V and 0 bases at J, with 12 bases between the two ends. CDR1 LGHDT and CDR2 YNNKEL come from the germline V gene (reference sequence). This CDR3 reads CASSHSAVSSGNTIYF. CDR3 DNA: TGTGCCAGCAGCCACTCTGCGGTAAGCTCTGGAAACACCATATATTTT.

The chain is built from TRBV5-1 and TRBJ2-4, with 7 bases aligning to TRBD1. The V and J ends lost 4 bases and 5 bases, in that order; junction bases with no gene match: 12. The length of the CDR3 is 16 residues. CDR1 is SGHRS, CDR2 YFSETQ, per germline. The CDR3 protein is CASSRVTGAGENIQYF. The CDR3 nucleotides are TGCGCCAGCAGCCGAGTTACAGGGGCCGGGGAAAACATTCAGTACTTC. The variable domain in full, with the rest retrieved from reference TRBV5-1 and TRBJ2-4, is KAGVTQTPRYLIKTRGQQVTLSCSPISGHRSVSWYQQTPGQGLQFLFEYFSETQRNKGNFPGRFSGRQFSNSRSEMNVSTLELGDSALYLCASSRVTGAGENIQYFGAGTRLSVL.

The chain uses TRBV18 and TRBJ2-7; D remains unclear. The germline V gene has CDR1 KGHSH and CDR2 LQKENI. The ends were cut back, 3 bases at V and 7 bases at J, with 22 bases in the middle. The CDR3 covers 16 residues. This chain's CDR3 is CASSPRPDPLYLEQYF. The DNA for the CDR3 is TGTGCCAGCTCACCCCGTCCGGATCCACTATACCTGGAGCAGTACTTC.

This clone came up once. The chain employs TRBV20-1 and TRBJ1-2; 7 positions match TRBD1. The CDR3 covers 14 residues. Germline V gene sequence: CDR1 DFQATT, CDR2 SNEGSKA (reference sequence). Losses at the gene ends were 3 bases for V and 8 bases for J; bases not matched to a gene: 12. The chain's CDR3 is CSASPGQNFGGYTF. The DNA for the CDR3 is TGCAGTGCTAGTCCGGGACAGAATTTTGGGGGCTACACCTTC.